The 6 T cell receptor beta chains below all came from one sample that was sequenced in a study of shared clonotypes between healthy human individuals. The data were produced by immunoSEQ multiplex PCR, yet TCRdb's version contains in-frame clones alone and is incomplete. The sample consists of roughly 2,300,000 clones, 80% to 95% of them appearing once. The source material was naive CD4+ T cells from PBMCs. Subset reported: CD45RA+ positively selected. These TCRs come from a man between 18 and 35 years old in good health. Some clones in this sample may be carry-over from other donors' samples.

The chain employs TRBV19 and TRBJ1-1, with 10 nucleotides matching TRBD1. CDR3 length equals 14 residues. Trimming at V came to 7 bases and at J to 5 bases, leaving 7 bases not matched to a gene. Germline values: CDR1 LNHDA, CDR2 SQIVND (reference sequence). In DNA form, the CDR3 reads TGTGCCAGTAAGGAGACAGGGGGCAGGACTGAAGCTTTCTTT. As protein: CASKETGGRTEAFF.

The chain is built from TRBV27 and TRBJ1-1; D might be TRBD1 (6 bases). This CDR3 has 13 residues. CDR1 is MNHEY, CDR2 SMNVEV, per germline (reference sequence). V gave up 2 bases and J gave up 6 bases, with 10 bases separating them. For the CDR3, the DNA is TGTGCCAGCAGTTTAAGGGGGATCGCTGAAGCTTTCTTT. Amino acid sequence: CASSLRGIAEAFF.

The chain links TRBV6-5 to TRBJ1-5; the D is unclear. With 5 bases removed from V and 5 bases from J, the gap between germline ends came to 13 bases. The CDR3 spans 14 residues. Per the germline V gene, CDR1 is MNHEY and CDR2 is SVGAGI. This chain's CDR3 is CASSPTAWDQPQHF. CDR3 DNA sequence: TGTGCCAGCAGTCCCACCGCGTGGGATCAGCCCCAGCATTTT.

The chain uses TRBV2 and TRBJ2-7, with 7 bases fitting TRBD1. The CDR3 has 13 residues. CDR1 and CDR2 from the germline V gene are SNHLY and FYNNEI. The V gene end was trimmed by 10 bases and the J gene end by 6 bases; junction bases not matched to a gene: 12. The CDR3 DNA follows: TGTGCCACCAAGGACAGGCCCCCGGCCGAGCAGTACTTC. Protein: CATKDRPPAEQYF.

The J gene is TRBJ2-1, the V gene TRBV5-6; D is perhaps TRBD1 (8 bases). Germline V gives CDR1 SGHDT, CDR2 YYEEEE. V was clipped by 4 bases and J by 7 bases, with 15 bases between them. The CDR3 runs to 14 residues. The CDR3 here is CASSLDREGNEQFF. CDR3 nucleotide sequence: TGTGCCAGCAGCCTGGACAGGGAGGGGAATGAGCAGTTCTTC.

The chain employs TRBV4-2 and TRBJ2-1, with 7 bases identical to TRBD2. There are 17 residues in the CDR3. Germline CDR1 LGHNA, CDR2 YNFKEQ. Trimming removed 0 bases from V and 0 bases from J; junction bases left unmatched: 5. CDR3 sequence: CASSQEASGISYNEQFF. The CDR3 coding sequence is TGTGCCAGCAGCCAAGAGGCCAGCGGGATCTCCTACAATGAGCAGTTCTTC.